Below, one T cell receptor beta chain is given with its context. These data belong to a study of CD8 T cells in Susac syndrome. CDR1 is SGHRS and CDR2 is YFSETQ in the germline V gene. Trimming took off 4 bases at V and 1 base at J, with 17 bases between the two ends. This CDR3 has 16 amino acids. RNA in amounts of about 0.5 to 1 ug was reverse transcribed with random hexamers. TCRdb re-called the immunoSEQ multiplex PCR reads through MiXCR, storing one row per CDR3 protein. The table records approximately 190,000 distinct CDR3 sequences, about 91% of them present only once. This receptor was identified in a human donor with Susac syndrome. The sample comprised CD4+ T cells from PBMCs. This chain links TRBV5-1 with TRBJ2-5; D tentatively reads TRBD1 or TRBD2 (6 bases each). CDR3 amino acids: CASSLNPGAGQETQYF. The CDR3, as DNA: TGCGCCAGCAGCCTTAATCCGGGGGCGGGCCAAGAGACCCAGTACTTC.